This T cell receptor (beta chain) appears in the sequencing data of a study of radiotherapy plus CTLA-4 blockade in lung cancer. The overall study: Disease control was seen in over 25% of patients, objective responses in 15% to 20%. The study, taken as a whole, reports: Radiotherapy was combined with ipilimumab, and tumor-derived TCR clones then expanded in blood.

The assay was immunoSEQ multiplex PCR, and TCRdb's table has in-frame clones only and misses some. The sample holds roughly 50,000 clones, about 88% seen once. Worth noting for this clone: Its antigen is as yet unknown.

This CDR3 has 16 amino acids. The ends were cut back, 6 bases at V and 9 bases at J, with 24 bases in the middle. CDR1 and CDR2 from the germline V gene are SGHTA and FQGNSA. The sequence was obtained from a human donor with non-small cell lung cancer whose response to radiotherapy plus ipilimumab could not be evaluated. This specimen was peripheral blood, taken from a patient treated with radiotherapy plus ipilimumab. This chain connects TRBV7-2 to TRBJ2-1, with TRBD1 as a possible D gene (5 bases). The CDR3 protein is CASSSRAAGRLGEQFF. The CDR3 DNA sequence: TGTGCCAGCAGTTCGAGAGCCGCAGGGCGTTTGGGTGAGCAGTTCTTC.